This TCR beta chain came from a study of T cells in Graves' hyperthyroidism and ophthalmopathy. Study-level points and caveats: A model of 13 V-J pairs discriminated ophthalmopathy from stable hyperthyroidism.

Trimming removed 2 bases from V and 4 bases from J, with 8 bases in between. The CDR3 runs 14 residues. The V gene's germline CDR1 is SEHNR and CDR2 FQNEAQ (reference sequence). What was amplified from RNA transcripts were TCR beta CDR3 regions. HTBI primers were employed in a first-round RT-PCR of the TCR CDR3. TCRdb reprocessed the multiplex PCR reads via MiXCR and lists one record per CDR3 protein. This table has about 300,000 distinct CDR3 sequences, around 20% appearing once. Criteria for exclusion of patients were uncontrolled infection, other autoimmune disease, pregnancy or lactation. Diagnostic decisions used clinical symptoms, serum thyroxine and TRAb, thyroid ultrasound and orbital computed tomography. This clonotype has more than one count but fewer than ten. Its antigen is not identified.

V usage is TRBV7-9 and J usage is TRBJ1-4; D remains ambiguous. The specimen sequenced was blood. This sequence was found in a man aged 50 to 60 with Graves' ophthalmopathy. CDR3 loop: CASSLSVNNEKLFF. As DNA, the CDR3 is TGTGCCAGCAGCTTATCAGTTAATAATGAAAAACTGTTTTTT. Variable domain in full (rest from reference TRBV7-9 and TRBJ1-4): DTGVSQNPRHKITKRGQNVTFRCDPISEHNRLYWYRQTLGQGPEFLTYFQNEAQLEKSRLLSDRFSAERPKGSFSTLEIQRTEQGDSAMYLCASSLSVNNEKLFFGSGTQLSVL.